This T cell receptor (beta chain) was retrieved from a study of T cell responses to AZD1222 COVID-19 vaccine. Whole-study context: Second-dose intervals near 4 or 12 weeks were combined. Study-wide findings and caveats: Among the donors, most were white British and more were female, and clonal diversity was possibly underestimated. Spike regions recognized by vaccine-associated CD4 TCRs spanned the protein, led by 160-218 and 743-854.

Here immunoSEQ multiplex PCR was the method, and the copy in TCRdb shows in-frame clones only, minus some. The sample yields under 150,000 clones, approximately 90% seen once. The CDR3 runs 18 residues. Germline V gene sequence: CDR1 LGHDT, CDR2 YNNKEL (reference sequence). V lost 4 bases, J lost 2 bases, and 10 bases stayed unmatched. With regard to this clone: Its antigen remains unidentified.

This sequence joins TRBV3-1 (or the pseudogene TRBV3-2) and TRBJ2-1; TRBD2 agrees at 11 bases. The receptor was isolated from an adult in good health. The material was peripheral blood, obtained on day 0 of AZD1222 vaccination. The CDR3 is CASSLTGTSGGAYNEQFF. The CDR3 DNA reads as TGTGCCAGCAGCCTAACCGGGACTAGCGGAGGGGCCTACAATGAGCAGTTCTTC.